This T cell receptor beta chain was sequenced in a study of shared T cell receptors in the human thymus. The germline V gene has CDR1 SGHTA and CDR2 FQGTGA. Trimming left V 3 bases short and J 6 bases short, with 29 bases between. The CDR3 consists of 19 residues. Sequencing used immunoSEQ multiplex PCR; TCRdb keeps in-frame clones, though not all of them. Found here are a few hundred thousand clones, just under 95% of them singletons; the top ten hold about 0.02%. The TCR was taken from a human donor. The gene calls are TRBV7-3 and TRBJ1-1, with unresolved D. Sequencing was done on a sample of thymocytes. CDR3: CASSFSVSAGSKREPEAFF. In DNA, the CDR3 is TGTGCCAGCAGCTTTTCGGTCTCTGCGGGAAGCAAACGGGAACCTGAAGCTTTCTTT.